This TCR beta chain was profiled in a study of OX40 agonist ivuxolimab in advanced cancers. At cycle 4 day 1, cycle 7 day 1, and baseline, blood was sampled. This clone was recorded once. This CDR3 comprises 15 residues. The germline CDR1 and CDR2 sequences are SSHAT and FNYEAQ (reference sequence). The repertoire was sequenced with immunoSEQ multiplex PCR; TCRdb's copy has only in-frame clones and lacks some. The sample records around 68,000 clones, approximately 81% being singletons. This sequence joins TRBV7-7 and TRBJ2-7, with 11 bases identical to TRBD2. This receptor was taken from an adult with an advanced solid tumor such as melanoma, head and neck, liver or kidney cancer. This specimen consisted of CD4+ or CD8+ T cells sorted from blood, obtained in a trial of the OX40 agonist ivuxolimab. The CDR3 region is CASGPLAGGSGEQYF. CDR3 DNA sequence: TGTGCTAGCGGACCCCTAGCGGGAGGATCGGGGGAGCAGTACTTC.